The clone carrying this TCR beta chain was picked up a small number of times. The antigen remains undetermined. The CDR3 spans 15 residues. Trimming stripped 1 base from V and 7 bases from J, with 14 bases between. The germline V gene encodes CDR1 MGHRA and CDR2 YSYEKL. The sample originates from a study of cytomegalovirus exposure and HLA in healthy donors. Study results and caveats: Earlier results showed most TCR beta V segments being productive about 90% or about 30% of the time. TCR beta sequences numbering under 20,000 were associated with HLA alleles at 0.05 false discovery rate in a later analysis.

Primers: 60 Vbeta forward and 13 Jbeta reverse. TCRdb's copy holds only in-frame clones and misses some; the assay was immunoSEQ multiplex PCR. The sample includes around 68,000 clones, 65% to 70% seen only once; the top ten take approximately 11%. The TCR originated in a woman between 25 and 40 years old in good health and CMV-seronegative. This chain links TRBV4-1 with TRBJ1-5; D is undetermined. Sequencing used PBMCs. This CDR3 is CASSQVMREEQPQHF. CDR3 coding DNA: TGCGCCAGCAGCCAAGTGATGAGGGAGGAACAGCCCCAGCATTTT.